Following are 19 T cell receptor beta chains from one sample sequenced in a study of T-cell reconstitution after alpha-beta-depleted transplantation in children. Unique molecular identifiers were used to barcode this TCRbeta library. Via MiXCR, TCRdb re-called the PCR reads, giving one row per CDR3 protein. The data show hundreds of thousands of distinct CDR3 sequences, about an eighth seen once. The material was PBMCs, obtained before TCRalphabeta/CD19-depleted stem cell transplant. Receptors were obtained from a girl aged 2 to 9 with congenital amegakaryocytic thrombocytopenia, due to receive a stem cell transplant.

J is TRBJ2-1 and V is TRBV6-2 or TRBV6-3; 15 bases are shared with TRBD2. V trimming: 5 bases; J trimming: 0 bases; junction bases outside the gene matches: 23. Looked up from germline, CDR1 is MNHEY and CDR2 is SVGEGT. The CDR3 sequence is 24 residues long. The CDR3 bases are TGTGCCAGCAGTCACCCGCGGACAGGGGGAAAGGGACTAGCGGGAGGTTACTCCTACAATGAGCAGTTCTTC. Translation: CASSHPRTGGKGLAGGYSYNEQFF.

In this sample, this clonotype turned up a few times. The chain couples TRBV3-1 to TRBJ2-2; TRBD2 agrees at 11 bases. Germline V gene lookup returns CDR1 LGHDT and CDR2 YNNKEL (reference sequence). There are 16 residues in the CDR3. Trimming at V came to 4 bases and at J to 4 bases, leaving 5 bases not matched to a gene. In nucleotides, the CDR3 is TGTGCCAGCAGCCTAGGAACTAGCGGGAGCACCGGGGAGCTGTTTTTT. Protein product: CASSLGTSGSTGELFF. Drawing the rest from reference TRBV3-1 and TRBJ2-2, the complete variable domain is DTAVSQTPKYLVTQMGNDKSIKCEQNLGHDTMYWYKQDSKKFLKIMFSYNNKELIINETVPNRFSPKSPDKAHLNLHINSLELGDSAVYFCASSLGTSGSTGELFFGEGSRLTVL.

The chain combines TRBV2 with TRBJ2-7; possible D gene TRBD1, 6 bases. Germline V gene sequence: CDR1 SNHLY, CDR2 FYNNEI. V lost 5 bases and J 6 bases, leaving 14 bases between the germline ends. This CDR3 is 13 amino acids long. In nucleotides, the CDR3 is TGTGCCAGCAGTCAGACAGGCCAGAGCGAGCAGTACTTC. Its protein is CASSQTGQSEQYF.

This clonotype was found many times. V and J are TRBV12-3 or TRBV12-4 and TRBJ2-2, with D hard to call. The CDR3 has 15 amino acids. V was cut by 1 base and J by 1 base, with 7 bases left in between. CDR3 DNA: TGTGCCAGCAGTTTAGGGCTAAAGAACACCGGGGAGCTGTTTTTT. Protein sequence: CASSLGLKNTGELFF.

This clonotype was seen ten or more times. The chain couples TRBV5-1 to TRBJ2-1; TRBD2 matches at 11 bases. Germline loops: CDR1 SGHRS, CDR2 YFSETQ. This CDR3 is 16 amino acids long. V gave up 4 bases and J gave up 9 bases; unmatched junction bases: 12. The CDR3 nucleotides are TGCGCCAGCAGCACCGCCGGGACTAGCGGAGATCCTGAGCAGTTCTTC. Its translation: CASSTAGTSGDPEQFF.

This chain uses TRBV20-1 with TRBJ2-5, with 7 bases fitting TRBD2. Trimming cost V 2 bases and J 2 bases; bases outside gene matches: 11. The CDR3 consists of 16 residues. Germline V CDR1 and CDR2: DFQATT, SNEGSKA (reference sequence). CDR3 sequence reads: CSARPGSSGFQETQYF. CDR3 sequence (DNA): TGCAGTGCTAGACCGGGGTCTAGCGGATTTCAAGAGACCCAGTACTTC.

This clonotype was seen many times. The V call is TRBV11-2, the J call TRBJ2-1, with D possibly matching TRBD2 (6 bases). Germline V gene lookup returns CDR1 SGHAT and CDR2 FQNNGV. Trimming left V 1 base short and J 4 bases short, with 11 bases between. CDR3 length: 15 residues. CDR3 coding DNA: TGTGCCAGCAGCTTAGGACTAGGAGGGTACAATGAGCAGTTCTTC. It encodes CASSLGLGGYNEQFF.

The chain recombines TRBV12-3 or TRBV12-4 with TRBJ1-4; TRBD1 matches 9 bases. The CDR3 has 15 amino acids. V was clipped by 4 bases and J by 5 bases; unmatched bases: 5. CDR3 in DNA: TGTGCCAGCAGTTCGACGGACAGGGGAAATGAAAAACTGTTTTTT. Translation: CASSSTDRGNEKLFF.

In its sample, this clonotype was seen many times. The chain employs TRBV20-1 and TRBJ2-7; weak D call: TRBD2 (6 bases). V lost 6 bases to trimming and J lost 5 bases, with 8 bases between them. Germline V gene sequence: CDR1 DFQATT, CDR2 SNEGSKA (reference sequence). This CDR3 region has 10 residues. The CDR3 nucleotides are TGCAGTGCGGGCGGGGACGAGCAGTACTTC. Amino acid sequence: CSAGGDEQYF.

This clonotype has at least ten counts. The gene calls are TRBV5-1 and TRBJ1-2; TRBD1 is a possible D gene (6 bases). Germline-derived CDR1 and CDR2 are SGHRS and YFSETQ. The CDR3 runs 15 residues. The ends were cut back, 5 bases at V and 4 bases at J, with 18 bases in the middle. The CDR3 bases are TGCGCCAGCAGATATCAAGGGGGAGACCTCTATGGCTACACCTTC. Amino acid sequence: CASRYQGGDLYGYTF.

This clonotype was found a few times. The V gene is TRBV2, the J gene TRBJ2-2; a possible D gene is TRBD1 (6 bases). Trimming cost V 6 bases and J 2 bases, with 13 bases left between them. From germline, CDR1 is SNHLY and CDR2 FYNNEI. The CDR3 is 15 residues long. The CDR3 region has the DNA TGTGCCAGCAGCCAGGACAGACATAACACCGGGGAGCTGTTTTTT. Its translation is CASSQDRHNTGELFF.

The V gene is TRBV2, the J gene TRBJ2-2; D is undetermined. Trimming took off 0 bases at V and 5 bases at J, with 10 bases between the two ends. CDR3 size: 15 residues. Per germline, CDR1 SNHLY and CDR2 FYNNEI. In DNA, the CDR3 is TGTGCCAGCAGTGAAGCGCGGCCCGATACCGGGGAGCTGTTTTTT. This translates into CASSEARPDTGELFF.

This clonotype is a singleton in its sample. The CDR3 here is CSARERTLTSSYNEQFF. The CDR3 DNA reads as TGCAGTGCTAGAGAAAGGACGCTCACGAGCTCCTACAATGAGCAGTTCTTC. V gene TRBV20-1 combines with J gene TRBJ2-1, with D unresolved. Per the germline V gene, CDR1 is DFQATT and CDR2 is SNEGSKA (reference sequence). This CDR3 region has 17 residues. V dropped 0 bases and J dropped 0 bases, with 15 bases sitting between them.

This clonotype was counted at least ten times. CDR3 sequence: CASSLRTEHNSYEQYF. The CDR3 DNA reads TGTGCCAGCAGCTTGCGGACGGAACATAACTCCTACGAGCAGTACTTC. The chain combines TRBV13 with TRBJ2-7; D uncertain. With 3 bases removed from V and 0 bases from J, the gap between germline ends came to 15 bases. CDR1 PRHDT and CDR2 FYEKMQ come from the germline V gene (reference sequence). The CDR3 contains 16 residues.

At least ten counts were recorded for this clonotype. V gene TRBV29-1 combines with J gene TRBJ2-1; 8 bases fit TRBD2. The germline V gene has CDR1 SQVTM and CDR2 ANQGSEA. V lost 4 bases to trimming and J lost 8 bases; unmatched junction nucleotides: 10. This CDR3 contains 14 residues. CDR3 nucleotides: TGCAGCGTTGGCATAGCGGGATACCTCTATGAGCAGTTCTTC. This codes for CSVGIAGYLYEQFF.

This clonotype came up a few times. The chain combines TRBV4-1 with TRBJ2-7, with D maybe TRBD1 (6 bases). V lost 0 bases and J lost 4, with 13 bases in between. This CDR3 spans 15 amino acids. Germline V CDR1 and CDR2: MGHRA, YSYEKL. The CDR3 bases are TGCGCCAGCAGCCAAGAAACACAGGGTGGGTACGAGCAGTACTTC. Translating gives CASSQETQGGYEQYF.

This clonotype was seen a handful of times. This chain's CDR3 is CASSLTAGHADTQYF. The CDR3 nucleotides read TGCGCCAGCAGCTTGACAGCGGGCCACGCAGATACGCAGTATTTT. This chain joins TRBV5-1 and TRBJ2-3; D possibly corresponds to TRBD2 (6 bases). The ends were cut back, 1 base at V and 4 bases at J, with 13 bases in the middle. The CDR3 consists of 15 residues. Germline loops: CDR1 SGHRS, CDR2 YFSETQ.

This clonotype was counted ten times or more. The rearrangement uses TRBV12-3 or TRBV12-4 and TRBJ2-2; no clear D. The CDR3 runs to 12 residues. Trimming took 7 bases from V and 0 from J, leaving 3 bases between them. The CDR3 reads CASISNTGELFF. Here the CDR3 DNA reads TGTGCCAGCATCTCGAACACCGGGGAGCTGTTTTTT.

This clonotype was recorded at least ten times. The genes are TRBV7-9 and TRBJ2-7; D unresolved. The CDR3 covers 13 residues. Trimming took off 5 bases at V and 3 bases at J, with 11 bases between the two ends. Germline CDR1 is SEHNR and CDR2 is FQNEAQ (reference sequence). The CDR3 loop is CASSLGFIYEQYF. The CDR3 DNA sequence: TGTGCCAGCAGCCTCGGCTTCATCTACGAGCAGTACTTC.